This entry describes one T cell receptor beta chain. Method: immunoSEQ multiplex PCR; TCRdb's copy keeps in-frame clones and lacks some. The top ten clones hold 1.3% of a sample with approximately 87,000 clones, about 88% of them seen once. The data were obtained in a study of control samples from healthy donors and cancer patients. This CDR3 contains 15 residues. Trimming cost V 5 bases and J 2 bases; bases outside gene matches: 9. The germline gives CDR1 SGHTA, CDR2 FQGNSA. This TCR came from a woman in her 50s in good health. The material sequenced was blood. The V gene is TRBV7-2, the J gene TRBJ2-7; 7 bases align to TRBD1. As DNA, the CDR3 is TGTGCCAGCAGCGATGACTGGGACAGACCCTACGAGCAGTACTTC. This sequence encodes CASSDDWDRPYEQYF.